This T cell receptor (beta chain) was found in a study of T cell responses to AZD1222 COVID-19 vaccine. General study results and limits: Reports indicate that nearly half of spike-specific TCRs are directed at unmutated variant regions. Clonal diversity was possibly underestimated, and the donors were mostly white British, with more females.

This CDR3 has 15 residues. Between the trimmed V and J ends, which lost 5 bases and 5 bases, there was a span of 18 bases. The germline V gene encodes CDR1 MDHEN and CDR2 SYDVKM. Sequencing used immunoSEQ multiplex PCR; TCRdb keeps in-frame clones, though not all of them. This table holds roughly 77,000 clones, roughly 90% found once. Concerning this clone itself: Its antigen is still unknown.

V gene TRBV28 combines with J gene TRBJ2-5, with D hard to call. Sequencing used peripheral blood, obtained on day 0 of AZD1222 vaccination. The clonotype was recovered from an adult in good health. CDR3 DNA sequence: TGTGCCAGCAGTCCCGGCCAGGTCCAGCGCGAGACCCAGTACTTC. Its protein product is CASSPGQVQRETQYF.